This TCR beta chain is drawn from a study of shared clonotypes between healthy human individuals. V lost 2 bases, J lost 3 bases, and 5 bases stayed unmatched. Per germline, CDR1 MNHEY and CDR2 SMNVEV (reference sequence). This CDR3 is 15 amino acids long. The table came from immunoSEQ multiplex PCR; TCRdb's copy has only in-frame clones and leaves some out. The table records approximately 2,300,000 clones, around 93% of them present only once. V gene TRBV27 combines with J gene TRBJ2-7; 9 positions agree with TRBD2. Material for sequencing was naive CD4+ T cells from PBMCs. The subset here: CD45RA+ positively selected. The sequence came from a man between 18 and 35 years old in good health. Some clones in this sample may be carry-over from other donors' samples. The CDR3: CASSLTGTSYYEQYF. The CDR3 DNA sequence: TGTGCCAGCAGTTTAACAGGGACTAGCTACTACGAGCAGTACTTC.